This TCR beta chain was recovered during a study of T cells after posttransplantation cyclophosphamide. Controls had myeloablative marrow grafts with methotrexate and calcineurin inhibitor, sampled at 1 year. Study results and caveats: Skin or GI-infiltrating T cells shared few TRB sequences with blood.

The method was immunoSEQ multiplex PCR; TCRdb's version includes in-frame clones alone and lacks a portion of them. The repertoire holds 7,500 to 10,000 clones, with more than 70% as singletons. Concerning this clone itself: Its antigen is as yet unknown.

The origin of this receptor is a male patient in his forties or fifties who received an allogeneic stem cell transplant from an unrelated donor, was CMV-positive, and had chronic GVHD only. Some T cells may possibly be graft donor cells. The specimen comprised PBMCs, sampled around 450 days after allogeneic stem cell transplant with calcineurin inhibitor and methotrexate.

The CDR3 here is CASSPPVGDEQYF. CDR3 nucleotide sequence: TGTGCCAGCTCACCACCGGTAGGGGACGAGCAGTACTTC. V is TRBV18 and J is TRBJ2-7; perhaps TRBD1 as D (5 bases). CDR3 length: 13 amino acids. The germline V and J ends were trimmed by 0 bases and 5 bases, with 8 bases remaining between them. Germline V gives CDR1 KGHSH, CDR2 LQKENI.